The sequence of this TCR beta chain was determined in a study of vaccination effects on CD4 cells after COVID-19. This clone was seen once. The antigen is undetermined. Trimming at V came to 3 bases and at J to 7 bases, leaving 5 bases not matched to a gene. The CDR3 loop spans 14 amino acids. Germline V CDR1 and CDR2: SGHRS, YFSETQ. Researchers isolated CD4+ T cells once approximately ten days of culture had elapsed. Vaccination of participants consisted of two doses of either the BNT162b2 or mRNA-1273 vaccine. Libraries were prepared by immunoSEQ multiplex PCR; TCRdb keeps only in-frame clonotypes and omits some of them. This table has around 69,000 clones, approximately 80% appearing once.

The receptor was isolated from a human donor who received a COVID-19 vaccine. Here the sequenced sample was CD4+ T cells from PBMCs cultured without peptide, taken after COVID-19 vaccination. This rearrangement joins TRBV5-1 to TRBJ2-7, with 12 bases identical to TRBD1. The CDR3: CASSWGQGAREQYV. CDR3 sequence (DNA): TGCGCCAGCAGCTGGGGACAGGGGGCAAGAGAGCAGTACGTC.